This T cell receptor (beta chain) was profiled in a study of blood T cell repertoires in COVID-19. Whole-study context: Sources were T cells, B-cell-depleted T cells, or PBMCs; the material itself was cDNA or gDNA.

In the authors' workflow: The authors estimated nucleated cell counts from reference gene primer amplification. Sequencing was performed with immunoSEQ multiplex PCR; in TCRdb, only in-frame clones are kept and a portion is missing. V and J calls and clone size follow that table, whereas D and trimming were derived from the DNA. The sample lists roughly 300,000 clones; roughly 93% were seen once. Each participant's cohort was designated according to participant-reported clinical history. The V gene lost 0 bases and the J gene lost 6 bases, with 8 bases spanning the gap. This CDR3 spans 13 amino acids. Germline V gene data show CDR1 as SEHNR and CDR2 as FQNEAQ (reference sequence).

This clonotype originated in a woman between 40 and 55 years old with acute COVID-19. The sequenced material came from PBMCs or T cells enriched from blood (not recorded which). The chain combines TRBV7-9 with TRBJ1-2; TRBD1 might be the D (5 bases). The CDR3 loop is CASSLATADGYTF. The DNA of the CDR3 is TGTGCCAGCAGCTTAGCGACAGCAGATGGCTACACCTTC.